Listed below are T cell receptor beta chains from one sample, sequenced in a study of blood T cell repertoires in COVID-19. Profiled with immunoSEQ multiplex PCR; TCRdb holds only in-frame clones, not every one. Among a few hundred thousand clones listed, around 87% were seen once. The sample consisted of peripheral blood. These receptors all come from a woman aged 30 to 39 who had recovered from COVID-19. CDR3s include the opening cysteine and the closing phenylalanine or tryptophan. Each record gives: V gene, clone size, D gene, J gene, CDR3 protein, CDR3 DNA. The D gene is left open where the match is weak. Part of the rows lack a size; the others show once, few, many or a class for expanded clones.

TRBV18,few,TRBD1,TRBJ2-2,CASSPPIQGDTGELFF,TGTGCCAGCTCACCACCGATTCAGGGGGACACCGGGGAGCTGTTTTTT
TRBV9,NA,NA,TRBJ2-1,CASSVEGHYDEQFF,TGTGCCAGCAGCGTAGAGGGACACTATGATGAGCAGTTCTTC
TRBV6-5,few,TRBD1,TRBJ1-5,CASRQLTGAQPQHF,TGTGCCAGCAGACAGTTGACAGGGGCCCAGCCCCAGCATTTT
TRBV27,NA,NA,TRBJ1-6,CASRGGGLNSPLHF,TGTGCCAGCAGAGGTGGGGGCCTAAATTCACCCCTCCACTTT
TRBV27,NA,NA,TRBJ1-1,CASSLNPGIDTEAFF,TGTGCCAGCAGTTTAAACCCAGGGATTGACACTGAAGCTTTCTTT
TRBV5-6,NA,NA,TRBJ2-7,CASSQGYEQYF,TGTGCCAGCAGCCAGGGCTACGAGCAGTACTTC
TRBV7-3,NA,NA,TRBJ1-1,CASSQQENTEAFF,TGTGCCAGCAGCCAGCAGGAGAACACTGAAGCTTTCTTT
TRBV12-5,NA,TRBD2,TRBJ2-7,CASGLDRGSLAGGEEQYF,TGTGCTAGTGGTTTGGACAGGGGGAGCCTAGCGGGAGGGGAGGAGCAGTACTTC
TRBV2,NA,TRBD2,TRBJ2-5,CASSVMTSGRASQETQYF,TGTGCCAGCAGTGTCATGACTAGCGGGAGGGCATCCCAAGAGACCCAGTACTTC
TRBV7-9,once,TRBD2,TRBJ2-5,CASSLWGLAGALETQYF,TGTGCCAGCAGCTTATGGGGACTAGCGGGAGCATTAGAGACCCAGTACTTC
TRBV27,NA,NA,TRBJ2-3,CASSFTRDTDTQYF,TGTGCCAGCAGTTTCACCCGGGACACAGATACGCAGTATTTT
TRBV7-2,NA,NA,TRBJ2-5,CASSLNGETQYF,TGTGCCAGCAGCTTAAACGGAGAGACCCAGTACTTC
TRBV7-2,NA,TRBD2,TRBJ2-5,CASSLTSGRLETQYF,TGTGCCAGCAGCCTGACTAGCGGGAGGCTCGAGACCCAGTACTTC
TRBV6-5,once,TRBD2,TRBJ2-1,CASSWGGRYNEQFF,TGTGCCAGCAGTTGGGGAGGGAGGTACAATGAGCAGTTCTTC
TRBV30,NA,NA,TRBJ1-2,CASEGANYGYTF,TGTGCCTCCGAAGGGGCTAACTATGGCTACACCTTC
TRBV19,NA,NA,TRBJ1-4,CASSPSSEKLFF,TGTGCCAGTTCCCCCTCTTCGGAAAAACTGTTTTTT
TRBV27,NA,TRBD2,TRBJ2-1,CASSLVTSGINEQFF,TGTGCCAGCAGTTTAGTGACTAGCGGGATCAATGAGCAGTTCTTC